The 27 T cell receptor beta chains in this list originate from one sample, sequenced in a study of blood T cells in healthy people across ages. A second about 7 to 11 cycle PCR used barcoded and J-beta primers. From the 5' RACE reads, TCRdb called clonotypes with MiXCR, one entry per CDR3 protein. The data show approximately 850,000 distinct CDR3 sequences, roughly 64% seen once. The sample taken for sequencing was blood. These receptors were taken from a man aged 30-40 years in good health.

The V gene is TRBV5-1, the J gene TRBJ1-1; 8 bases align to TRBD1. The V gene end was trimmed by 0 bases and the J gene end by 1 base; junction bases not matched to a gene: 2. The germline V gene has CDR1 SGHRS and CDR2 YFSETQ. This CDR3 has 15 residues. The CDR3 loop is CASSLGDRSNTEAFF. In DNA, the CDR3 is TGCGCCAGCAGCTTGGGGGACAGGTCGAACACTGAAGCTTTCTTT.

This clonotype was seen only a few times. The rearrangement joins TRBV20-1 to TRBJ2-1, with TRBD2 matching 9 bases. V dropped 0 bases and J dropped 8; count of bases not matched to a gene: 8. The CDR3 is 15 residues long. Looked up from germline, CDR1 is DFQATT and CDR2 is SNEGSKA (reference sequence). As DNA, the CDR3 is TGCAGTGCTAGAGATTTGTTAGCGGGAGTACATGAGCAGTTCTTC. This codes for CSARDLLAGVHEQFF.

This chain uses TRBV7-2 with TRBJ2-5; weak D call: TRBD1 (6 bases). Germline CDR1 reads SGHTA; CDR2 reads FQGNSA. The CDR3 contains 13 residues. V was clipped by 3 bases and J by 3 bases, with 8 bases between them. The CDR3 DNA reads TGTGCCAGCAGCTTCAACAGGGAAGAGACCCAGTACTTC. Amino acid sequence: CASSFNREETQYF.

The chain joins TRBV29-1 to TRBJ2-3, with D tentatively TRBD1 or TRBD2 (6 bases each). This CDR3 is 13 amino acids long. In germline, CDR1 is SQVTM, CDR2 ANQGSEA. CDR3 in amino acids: CSVEGGSTDTQYF. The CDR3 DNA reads TGCAGTGTGGAAGGGGGGTCCACAGATACGCAGTATTTT.

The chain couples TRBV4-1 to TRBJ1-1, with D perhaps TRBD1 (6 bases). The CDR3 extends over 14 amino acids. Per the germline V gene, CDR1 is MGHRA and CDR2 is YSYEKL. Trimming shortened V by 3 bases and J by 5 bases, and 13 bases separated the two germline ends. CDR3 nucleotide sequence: TGCGCCAGCAGCCACCCCGGACAGATTACTGAAGCTTTCTTT. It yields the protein CASSHPGQITEAFF.

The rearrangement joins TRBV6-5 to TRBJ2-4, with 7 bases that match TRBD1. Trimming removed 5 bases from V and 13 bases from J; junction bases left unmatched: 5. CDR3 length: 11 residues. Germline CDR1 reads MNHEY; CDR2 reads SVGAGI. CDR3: CASSTGAEQYF. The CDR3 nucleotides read TGTGCCAGCAGTACAGGGGCTGAGCAGTACTTC.

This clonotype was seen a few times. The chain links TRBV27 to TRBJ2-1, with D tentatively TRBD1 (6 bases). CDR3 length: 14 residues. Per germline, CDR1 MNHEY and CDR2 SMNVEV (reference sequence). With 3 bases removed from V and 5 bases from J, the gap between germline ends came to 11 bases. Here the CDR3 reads CASSFTGTNNEQFF. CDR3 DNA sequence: TGTGCCAGCAGTTTCACCGGGACAAACAATGAGCAGTTCTTC.

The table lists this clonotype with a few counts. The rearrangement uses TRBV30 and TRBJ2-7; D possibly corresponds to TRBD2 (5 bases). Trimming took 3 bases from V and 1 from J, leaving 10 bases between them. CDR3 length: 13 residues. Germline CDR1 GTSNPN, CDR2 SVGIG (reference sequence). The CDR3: CAWSGVASYEQYF. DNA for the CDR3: TGTGCCTGGAGCGGGGTGGCGTCCTACGAGCAGTACTTC.

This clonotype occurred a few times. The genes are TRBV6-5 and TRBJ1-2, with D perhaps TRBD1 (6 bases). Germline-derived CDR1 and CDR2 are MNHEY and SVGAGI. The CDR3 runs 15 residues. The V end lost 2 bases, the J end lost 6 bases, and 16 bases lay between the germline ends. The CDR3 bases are TGTGCCAGCAGTTACAGCGGTAGCAGGGGCGATGGCTACACCTTC. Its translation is CASSYSGSRGDGYTF.

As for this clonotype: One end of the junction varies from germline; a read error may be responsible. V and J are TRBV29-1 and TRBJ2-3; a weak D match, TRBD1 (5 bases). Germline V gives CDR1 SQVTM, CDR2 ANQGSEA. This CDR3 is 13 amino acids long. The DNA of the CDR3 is TGCAGCGTAGAAGACAGACCCACAGATACGCAGTATTTT. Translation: CSVEDRPTDTQYF.

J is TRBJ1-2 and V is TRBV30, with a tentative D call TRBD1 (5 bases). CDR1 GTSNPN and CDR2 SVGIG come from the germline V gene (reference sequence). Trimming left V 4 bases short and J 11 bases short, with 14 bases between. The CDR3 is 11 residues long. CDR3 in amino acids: CAWTMGVVYTF. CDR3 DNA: TGTGCCTGGACCATGGGGGTGGTTTACACCTTC. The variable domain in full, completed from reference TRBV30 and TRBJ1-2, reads SQTIHQWPATLVQPVGSPLSLECTVEGTSNPNLYWYRQAAGRGLQLLFYSVGIGQISSEVPQNLSASRPQDRQFILSSKKLLLSDSGFYLCAWTMGVVYTFGSGTRLTVV.

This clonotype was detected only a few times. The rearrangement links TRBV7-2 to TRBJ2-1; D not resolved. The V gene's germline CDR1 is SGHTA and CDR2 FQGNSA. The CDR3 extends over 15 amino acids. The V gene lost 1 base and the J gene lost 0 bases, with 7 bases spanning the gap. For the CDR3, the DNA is TGTGCCAGCAGCTTAGAAGCGAGCTCCTACAATGAGCAGTTCTTC. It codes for CASSLEASSYNEQFF.

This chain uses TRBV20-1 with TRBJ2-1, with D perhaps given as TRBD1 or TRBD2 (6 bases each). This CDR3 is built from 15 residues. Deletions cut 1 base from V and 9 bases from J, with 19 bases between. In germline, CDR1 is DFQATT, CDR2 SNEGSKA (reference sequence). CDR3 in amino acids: CSARGGWGAPTEQFF. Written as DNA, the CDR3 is TGCAGTGCTAGAGGGGGGTGGGGGGCCCCCACTGAGCAGTTCTTC.

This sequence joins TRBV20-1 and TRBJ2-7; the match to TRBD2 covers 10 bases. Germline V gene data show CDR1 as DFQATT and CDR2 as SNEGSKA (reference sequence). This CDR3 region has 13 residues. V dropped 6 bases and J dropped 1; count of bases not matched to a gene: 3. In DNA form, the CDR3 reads TGCAGTGCAACACTAGCGGGGTCCTACGAGCAGTACTTC. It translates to CSATLAGSYEQYF.

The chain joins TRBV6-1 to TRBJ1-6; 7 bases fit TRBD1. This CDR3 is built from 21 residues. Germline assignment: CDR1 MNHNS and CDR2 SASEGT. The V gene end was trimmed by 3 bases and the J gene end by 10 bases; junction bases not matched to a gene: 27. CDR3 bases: TGTGCCAGCAGTGACGACAGGGTATCCAACTCCCTCAATTCCGCCCGGTCACCCCTCCACTTT. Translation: CASSDDRVSNSLNSARSPLHF.

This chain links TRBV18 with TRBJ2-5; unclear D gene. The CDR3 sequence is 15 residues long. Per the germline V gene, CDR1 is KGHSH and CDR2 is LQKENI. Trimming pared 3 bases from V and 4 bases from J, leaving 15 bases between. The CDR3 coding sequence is TGTGCCAGCTCACCTAGGGCAATCTCTGGAGAGACCCAGTACTTC. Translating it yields CASSPRAISGETQYF.

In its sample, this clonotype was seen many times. CDR3 sequence: CASSLTHQGGNEQYF. The DNA of the CDR3 is TGTGCCAGCAGCTTAACACATCAGGGGGGCAACGAGCAGTACTTC. This chain links TRBV7-2 with TRBJ2-7; D might be TRBD1 (7 bases). Trimming removed 2 bases from V and 5 bases from J, with 16 bases in between. The germline CDR1 and CDR2 sequences are SGHTA and FQGNSA. This CDR3 region has 15 residues.

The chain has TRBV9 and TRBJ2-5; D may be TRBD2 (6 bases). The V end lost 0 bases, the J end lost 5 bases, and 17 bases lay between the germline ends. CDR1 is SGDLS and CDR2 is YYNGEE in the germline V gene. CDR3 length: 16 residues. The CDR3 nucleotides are TGTGCCAGCAGCGTAGGGGCTAGCGAGATATACGAGACCCAGTACTTC. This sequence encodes CASSVGASEIYETQYF.

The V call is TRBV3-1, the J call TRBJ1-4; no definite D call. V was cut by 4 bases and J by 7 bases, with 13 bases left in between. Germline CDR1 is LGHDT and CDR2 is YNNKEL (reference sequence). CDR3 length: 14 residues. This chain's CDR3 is CASSPNTNGEKLFF. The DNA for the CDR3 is TGTGCCAGCAGCCCCAACACCAACGGTGAAAAACTGTTTTTT.

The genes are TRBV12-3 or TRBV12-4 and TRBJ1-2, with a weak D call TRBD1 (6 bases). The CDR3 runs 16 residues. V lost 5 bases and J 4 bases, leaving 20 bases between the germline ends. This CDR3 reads CASSRRERDTIYGYTF. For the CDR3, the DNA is TGTGCCAGCAGTCGGAGAGAACGGGACACCATCTATGGCTACACCTTC.

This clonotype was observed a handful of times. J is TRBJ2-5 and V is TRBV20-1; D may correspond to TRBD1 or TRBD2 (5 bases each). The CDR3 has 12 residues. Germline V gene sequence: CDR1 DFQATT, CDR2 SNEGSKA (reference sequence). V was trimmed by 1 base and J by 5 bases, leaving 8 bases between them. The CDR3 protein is CSARGGMETQYF. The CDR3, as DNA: TGCAGTGCTAGAGGGGGGATGGAGACCCAGTACTTC.

CDR3 protein: CSARDSLAFADTQYF. CDR3 DNA sequence: TGCAGTGCTAGAGATTCACTAGCGTTTGCAGATACGCAGTATTTT. The chain combines TRBV20-1 with TRBJ2-3; 7 bases match TRBD2. V gave up 0 bases and J gave up 4 bases; unmatched junction bases: 7. The CDR3 covers 15 residues. Germline V gene lookup returns CDR1 DFQATT and CDR2 SNEGSKA (reference sequence).

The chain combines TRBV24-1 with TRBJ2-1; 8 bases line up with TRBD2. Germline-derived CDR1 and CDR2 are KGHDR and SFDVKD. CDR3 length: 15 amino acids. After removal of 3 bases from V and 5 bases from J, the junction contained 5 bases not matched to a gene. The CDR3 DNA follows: TGTGCCACCAGTGATAGCGGGAGATATAACAATGAGCAGTTCTTC. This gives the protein CATSDSGRYNNEQFF.

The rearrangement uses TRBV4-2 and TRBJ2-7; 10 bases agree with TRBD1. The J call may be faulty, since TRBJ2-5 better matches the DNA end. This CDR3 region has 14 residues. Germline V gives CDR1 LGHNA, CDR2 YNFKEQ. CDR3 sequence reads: CASSHGQGEETQYF. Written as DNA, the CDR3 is TGTGCCAGCAGCCACGGACAGGGGGAGGAGACCCAGTACTTC.

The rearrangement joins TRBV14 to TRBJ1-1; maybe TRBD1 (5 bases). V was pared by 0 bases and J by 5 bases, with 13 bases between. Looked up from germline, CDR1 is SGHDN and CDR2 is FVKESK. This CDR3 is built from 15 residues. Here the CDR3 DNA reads TGTGCCAGCAGCCAAGAACCTCGGGGGAGAACTGAAGCTTTCTTT. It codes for CASSQEPRGRTEAFF.

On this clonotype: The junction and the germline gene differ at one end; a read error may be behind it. The DNA for the CDR3 is TGCGCCAGCAGCGCAGCACAGGGGTTGGTAGCGGGGCGGCAGTTCTTC. Translation gives CASSAAQGLVAGRQFF. The chain joins TRBV9 to TRBJ2-1; TRBD2 is a possible D gene (8 bases). CDR1 and CDR2 (germline): SGDLS, YYNGEE. The CDR3 is 16 amino acids.

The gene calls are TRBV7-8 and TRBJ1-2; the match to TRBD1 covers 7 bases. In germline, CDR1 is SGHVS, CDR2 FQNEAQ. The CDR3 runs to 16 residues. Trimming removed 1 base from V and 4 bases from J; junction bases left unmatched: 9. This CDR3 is CASSLDPPRQGYGYTF. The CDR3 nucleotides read TGTGCCAGCAGCTTAGACCCACCAAGACAGGGCTATGGCTACACCTTC.